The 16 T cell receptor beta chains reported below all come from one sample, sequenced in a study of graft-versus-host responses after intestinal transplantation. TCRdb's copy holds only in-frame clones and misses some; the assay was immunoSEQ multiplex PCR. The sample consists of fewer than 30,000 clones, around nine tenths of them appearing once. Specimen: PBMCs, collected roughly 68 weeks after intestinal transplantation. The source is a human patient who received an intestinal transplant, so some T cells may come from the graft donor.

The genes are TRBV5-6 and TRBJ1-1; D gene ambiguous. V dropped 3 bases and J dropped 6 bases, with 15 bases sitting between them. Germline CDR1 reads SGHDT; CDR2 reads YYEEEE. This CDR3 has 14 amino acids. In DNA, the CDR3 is TGTGCCAGCAGCTGGGCGAACGCCCAGTCTGAAGCTTTCTTT. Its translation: CASSWANAQSEAFF.

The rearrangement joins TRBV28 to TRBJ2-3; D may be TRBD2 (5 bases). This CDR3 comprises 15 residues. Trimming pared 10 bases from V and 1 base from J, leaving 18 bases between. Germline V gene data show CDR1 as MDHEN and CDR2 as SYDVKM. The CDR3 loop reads CATGDPSGGTDTQYF. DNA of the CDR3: TGTGCCACCGGGGATCCCTCCGGCGGCACAGATACGCAGTATTTT.

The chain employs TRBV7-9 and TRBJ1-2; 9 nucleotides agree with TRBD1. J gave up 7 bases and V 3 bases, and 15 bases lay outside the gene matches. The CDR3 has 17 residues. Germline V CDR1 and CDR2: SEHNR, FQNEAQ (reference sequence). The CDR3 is CASSFADGTGLGGGYTF. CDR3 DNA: TGTGCCAGCAGCTTCGCCGATGGGACAGGGCTAGGGGGTGGCTACACCTTC.

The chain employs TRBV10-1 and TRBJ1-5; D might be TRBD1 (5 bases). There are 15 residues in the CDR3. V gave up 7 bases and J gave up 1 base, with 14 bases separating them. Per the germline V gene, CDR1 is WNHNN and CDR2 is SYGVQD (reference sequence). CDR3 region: CASIGGGGSNQPQHF. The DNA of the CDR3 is TGCGCCAGCATCGGGGGAGGAGGGAGCAATCAGCCCCAGCATTTT.

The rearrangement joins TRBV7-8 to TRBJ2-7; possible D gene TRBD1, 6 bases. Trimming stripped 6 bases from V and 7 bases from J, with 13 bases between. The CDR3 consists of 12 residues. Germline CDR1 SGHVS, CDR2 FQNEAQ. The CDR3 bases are TGTGCCAGCAGTTTGGCCCAGGGGGAGCAGTACTTC. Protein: CASSLAQGEQYF.

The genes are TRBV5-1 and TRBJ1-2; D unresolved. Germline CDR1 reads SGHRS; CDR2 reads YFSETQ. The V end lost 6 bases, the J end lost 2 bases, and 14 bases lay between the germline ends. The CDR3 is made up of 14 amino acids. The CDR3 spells CASTPQLGNYGYTF. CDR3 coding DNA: TGCGCCAGCACCCCCCAATTGGGGAACTATGGCTACACCTTC.

DNA for the CDR3: TGTGCCAGCAGTGGGACAGGGAGGGGCACTGAAGCTTTCTTT. Its translation is CASSGTGRGTEAFF. This chain uses TRBV27 with TRBJ1-1, with 9 nucleotides matching TRBD1. CDR1 is MNHEY, CDR2 SMNVEV, per germline (reference sequence). This CDR3 comprises 14 residues. J gave up 4 bases and V 5 bases, and 5 bases lay outside the gene matches.

The CDR3 DNA is TGTGCCAGCAGCCCAAAAAGTAGGGACGTGGAAGAGACCCAGTACTTC. Residues: CASSPKSRDVEETQYF. The chain employs TRBV5-6 and TRBJ2-5; D may be TRBD1 or TRBD2 (5 bases each). Germline-derived CDR1 and CDR2 are SGHDT and YYEEEE. The CDR3 sequence is 16 residues long. Trimming took off 4 bases at V and 3 bases at J, with 19 bases between the two ends. The variable domain in full, with the rest retrieved from reference TRBV5-6 and TRBJ2-5, is DAGVTQSPTHLIKTRGQQVTLRCSPKSGHDTVSWYQQALGQGPQFIFQYYEEEERQRGNFPDRFSGHQFPNYSSELNVNALLLGDSALYLCASSPKSRDVEETQYFGPGTRLLVL.

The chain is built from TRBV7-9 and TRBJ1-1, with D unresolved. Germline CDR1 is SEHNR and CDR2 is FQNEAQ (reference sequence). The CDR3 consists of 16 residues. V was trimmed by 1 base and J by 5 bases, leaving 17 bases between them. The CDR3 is CASSLVAPRVRTEAFF. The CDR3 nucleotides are TGTGCCAGCAGCTTAGTAGCCCCTCGGGTCCGGACTGAAGCTTTCTTT. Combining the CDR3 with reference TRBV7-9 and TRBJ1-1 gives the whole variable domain DTGVSQNPRHKITKRGQNVTFRCDPISEHNRLYWYRQTLGQGPEFLTYFQNEAQLEKSRLLSDRFSAERPKGSFSTLEIQRTEQGDSAMYLCASSLVAPRVRTEAFFGQGTRLTVV.

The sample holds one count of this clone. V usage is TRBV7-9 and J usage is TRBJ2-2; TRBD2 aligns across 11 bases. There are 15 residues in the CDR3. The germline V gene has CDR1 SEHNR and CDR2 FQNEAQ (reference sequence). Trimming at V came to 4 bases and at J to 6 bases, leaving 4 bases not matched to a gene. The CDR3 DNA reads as TGTGCCAGCAGCTCCGGGACTAGCGGAGCCGGGGAGCTGTTTTTT. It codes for CASSSGTSGAGELFF.

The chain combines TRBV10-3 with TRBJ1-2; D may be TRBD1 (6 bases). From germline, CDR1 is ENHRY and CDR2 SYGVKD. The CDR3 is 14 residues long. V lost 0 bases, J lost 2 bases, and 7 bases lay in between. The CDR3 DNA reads TGTGCCATCAGTGAGTCGGGACACAACTATGGCTACACCTTC. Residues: CAISESGHNYGYTF.

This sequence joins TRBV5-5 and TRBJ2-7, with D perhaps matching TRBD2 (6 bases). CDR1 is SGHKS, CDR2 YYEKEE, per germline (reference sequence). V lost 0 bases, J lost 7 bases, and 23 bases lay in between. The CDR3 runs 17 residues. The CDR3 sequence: CASSLDILYRLGGEQYF. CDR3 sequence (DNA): TGTGCCAGCAGCTTGGACATCCTTTATAGGCTAGGAGGGGAGCAGTACTTC.

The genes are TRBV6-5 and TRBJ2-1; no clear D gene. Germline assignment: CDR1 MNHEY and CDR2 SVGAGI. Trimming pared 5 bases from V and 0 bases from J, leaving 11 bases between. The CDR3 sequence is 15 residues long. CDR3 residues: CASSRTESSYNEQFF. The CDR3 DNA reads TGTGCCAGCAGTCGTACAGAGAGCTCCTACAATGAGCAGTTCTTC.

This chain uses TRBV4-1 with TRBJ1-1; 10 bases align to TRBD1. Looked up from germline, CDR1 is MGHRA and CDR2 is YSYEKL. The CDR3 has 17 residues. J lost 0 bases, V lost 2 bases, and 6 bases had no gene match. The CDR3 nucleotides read TGCGCCAGCAGCCAAAAGGGACAGGGGTTGGTGAACACTGAAGCTTTCTTT. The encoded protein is CASSQKGQGLVNTEAFF.

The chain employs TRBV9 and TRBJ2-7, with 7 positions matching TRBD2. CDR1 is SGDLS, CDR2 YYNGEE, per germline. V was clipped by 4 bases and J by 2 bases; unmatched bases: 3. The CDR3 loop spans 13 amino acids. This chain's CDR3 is CASSTGLAYEQYF. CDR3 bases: TGTGCCAGCAGCACAGGACTAGCCTACGAGCAGTACTTC.

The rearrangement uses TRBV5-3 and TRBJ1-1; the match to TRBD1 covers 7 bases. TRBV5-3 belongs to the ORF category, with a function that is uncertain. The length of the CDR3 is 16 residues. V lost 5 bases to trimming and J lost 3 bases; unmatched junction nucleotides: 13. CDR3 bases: TGTGCCAGAAGTCGTTCTTCCCGGGACAGATACACTGAAGCTTTCTTT. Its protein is CARSRSSRDRYTEAFF.